Shown below are 14 T cell receptor beta chains from a single sample sequenced in a study of shared clonotypes between healthy human individuals (dated by TCRdb to 2018 to 2020). Library preparation used the immunoSEQ multiplex PCR assay. TCRdb mirrors the immuneACCESS table, restricted to in-frame sequences. Some clones are absent from its copies; in checked studies, under half trace to an unresolved V gene, and the reason for the others is unknown. Counted in this sample were 500,000 to 550,000 clones; roughly 95% of them appeared once. The leading ten clones occupy 0.064% of the sample. Sequenced: naive CD4+ T cells sorted from blood. Reading the label with the study, this specimen's cell subset or site is: CD45RA+ positively selected. Receptors were obtained from a woman aged 30 to 39 in good health.

The chain employs TRBV30 and TRBJ2-5; D possibly uses TRBD1 or TRBD2 (6 bases each). V lost 2 bases and J 11 bases, leaving 24 bases between the germline ends. The CDR3 is made up of 15 amino acids. Germline values: CDR1 GTSNPN, CDR2 SVGIG (reference sequence). CDR3 sequence: CAWSRSGVQKGEQYF. CDR3 DNA: TGTGCCTGGAGTCGTTCGGGGGTACAAAAGGGGGAGCAGTACTTC.

The chain recombines TRBV2 with TRBJ2-2; D is unresolved. This CDR3 has 17 residues. With 0 bases removed from V and 0 bases from J, the gap between germline ends came to 11 bases. Germline-derived CDR1 and CDR2 are SNHLY and FYNNEI. In DNA, the CDR3 is TGTGCCAGCAGTGAAGCGGCCTATCGCGCGAACACCGGGGAGCTGTTTTTT. Its protein product is CASSEAAYRANTGELFF.

This clone was detected only once. V gene TRBV5-4 combines with J gene TRBJ1-2; no reliable D call. The CDR3 spans 15 residues. Trimming took off 2 bases at V and 2 bases at J, with 13 bases between the two ends. The V gene's germline CDR1 is SGHNT and CDR2 YYREEE (reference sequence). The CDR3 loop is CASSFDPNQNYGYTF. Here the CDR3 DNA reads TGTGCCAGCAGCTTCGACCCGAATCAAAACTATGGCTACACCTTC.

The chain employs TRBV19 and TRBJ2-5, with 10 bases that match TRBD1. The CDR3 is 14 amino acids. The germline V gene has CDR1 LNHDA and CDR2 SQIVND (reference sequence). J was trimmed by 2 bases and V by 6 bases; bases with no gene match: 3. The CDR3 loop is CASRLDRGQETQYF. The CDR3, as DNA: TGTGCCAGTAGATTGGACAGGGGGCAAGAGACCCAGTACTTC.

The chain couples TRBV5-1 to TRBJ1-5; D is undetermined. The CDR3 extends over 14 amino acids. Per germline, CDR1 SGHRS and CDR2 YFSETQ. V lost 0 bases and J 3 bases, leaving 7 bases between the germline ends. CDR3 in DNA: TGCGCCAGCAGCTTGGACAGCACCAATCAGCCCCAGCATTTT. It encodes CASSLDSTNQPQHF.

The chain recombines TRBV10-2 with TRBJ2-1; TRBD2 aligns across 11 bases. Trimming at V came to 8 bases and at J to 0 bases, leaving 12 bases not matched to a gene. The CDR3 runs 18 residues. Germline lookup yields CDR1 WSHSY and CDR2 SAAADI. Here the CDR3 reads CASLRTSGPSSSYNEQFF. Written as DNA, the CDR3 is TGCGCCAGCCTAAGGACTAGCGGGCCTTCAAGCTCCTACAATGAGCAGTTCTTC.

The chain links TRBV5-1 to TRBJ2-1; the D gene is possibly TRBD2 (5 bases). V was pared by 4 bases and J by 8 bases, with 13 bases between. Germline-derived CDR1 and CDR2 are SGHRS and YFSETQ. CDR3 size: 13 residues. The DNA of the CDR3 is TGCGCCAGCAGCACACTAGGGCAGGATGAGCAGTTCTTC. It specifies CASSTLGQDEQFF.

This chain joins TRBV7-6 and TRBJ2-2, with D unresolved. Between the trimmed V and J ends, which lost 2 bases and 1 base, there was a span of 20 bases. Germline values: CDR1 SGHVS, CDR2 FNYEAQ. The CDR3 covers 19 residues. The CDR3 DNA follows: TGTGCCAGCAGCTTACATCCCATAGGTCAGATACTGAACACCGGGGAGCTGTTTTTT. This gives the protein CASSLHPIGQILNTGELFF.

DNA for the CDR3: TGTGCCAGCAGTTTACCATGTTTGGAGCTAGCGGGAGGTTGTATTTTCGTGTACGAGCAGTACTTC. Its protein is CASSLPCLELAGGCIFVYEQYF. The chain uses TRBV27 and TRBJ2-7; 11 nucleotides align to TRBD2. The germline gives CDR1 MNHEY, CDR2 SMNVEV (reference sequence). The CDR3 is 22 residues long. J gave up 4 bases and V 2 bases, and 25 bases lay outside the gene matches.

This chain joins TRBV7-2 and TRBJ1-3, with no clear D. V was clipped by 2 bases and J by 0 bases, with 8 bases between them. CDR1 SGHTA and CDR2 FQGNSA come from the germline V gene. The CDR3 loop spans 15 amino acids. The chain's CDR3 is CASSLSRASGNTIYF. CDR3 bases: TGTGCCAGCAGCTTAAGTAGAGCCTCTGGAAACACCATATATTTT.

The gene calls are TRBV27 and TRBJ1-2; 8 bases match TRBD1. Germline V CDR1 and CDR2: MNHEY, SMNVEV (reference sequence). V was clipped by 2 bases and J by 7 bases; unmatched bases: 9. CDR3 length: 15 residues. The CDR3 reads CASSLIPGGTGGYTF. CDR3 coding DNA: TGTGCCAGCAGTTTAATCCCAGGGGGCACTGGTGGCTACACCTTC.

This clone showed up just a few times. This sequence joins TRBV7-9 and TRBJ2-7; D call uncertain. The CDR3 has 13 amino acids. In germline, CDR1 is SEHNR, CDR2 FQNEAQ (reference sequence). V was shortened by 5 bases and J by 0 bases, with 8 bases between the two germline ends. The CDR3 sequence: CASSAPSSYEQYF. The DNA of the CDR3 is TGTGCCAGCAGCGCCCCTAGCTCCTACGAGCAGTACTTC. Filled out from reference TRBV7-9 and TRBJ2-7, the complete variable domain reads DTGVSQNPRHKITKRGQNVTFRCDPISEHNRLYWYRQTLGQGPEFLTYFQNEAQLEKSRLLSDRFSAERPKGSFSTLEIQRTEQGDSAMYLCASSAPSSYEQYFGPGTRLTVT.

The chain carries TRBV18 and TRBJ2-5; either TRBD1 or TRBD2 may supply D (6 bases each). With 0 bases removed from V and 4 bases from J, the gap between germline ends came to 9 bases. The CDR3 runs to 14 residues. Germline V lookup: CDR1 KGHSH, CDR2 LQKENI. The chain's CDR3 is CASSPPPGAETQYF. The CDR3 region has the DNA TGTGCCAGCTCACCACCTCCGGGGGCAGAGACCCAGTACTTC.

The V gene is TRBV13, the J gene TRBJ2-7; D call uncertain. Trimming stripped 2 bases from V and 5 bases from J, with 7 bases between. Germline V lookup: CDR1 PRHDT, CDR2 FYEKMQ (reference sequence). The CDR3 spans 12 residues. The CDR3, as DNA: TGTGCCAGCAGCTTACGCCGAGACGAGCAGTACTTC. Its translation is CASSLRRDEQYF.